The source of this TCR beta chain is a study of T cells in Graves' hyperthyroidism and ophthalmopathy. Regarding the study as a whole: Researchers found most expanded thyroid clonotypes above 0.001 in blood as well. Ophthalmopathy was distinguished from stable hyperthyroidism by 13 V-J signatures.

Each ophthalmopathy patient scored at least 3 on the Clinical Activity Score and at least 4 on NOSPECS grade, with duration under 3 months. Diagnoses rested on clinical symptoms, serum thyroxine and TRAb, thyroid ultrasound and orbital computed tomography. CDR1 and CDR2 (germline): MGHDK, SYGVNS. With 3 bases removed from V and 0 bases from J, the gap between germline ends came to 5 bases. CDR3 length: 13 residues. A remark on this clonotype: Antigen specificity is unknown.

Amplification of TCR beta CDR3 regions used RNA as the template. During a first-round RT-PCR of the TCR CDR3, the HTBI primer set was used. MiXCR, run by TCRdb on the multiplex PCR reads, gives a single entry per CDR3 protein. The data contain 360,000 or so distinct CDR3 sequences, nearly 15% of them singletons. The receptor was derived from a woman aged 55-69 years with Graves' ophthalmopathy. Sequences were obtained from blood. The rearrangement uses TRBV25-1 and TRBJ2-5; no clear D gene. The DNA of the CDR3 is TGTGCCAGCAGTGATCCGTACCAAGAGACCCAGTACTTC. Translation gives CASSDPYQETQYF.